This TCR beta chain was obtained from a study of cytomegalovirus exposure and HLA in healthy donors. Whole-study findings and limits: Associated with cytomegalovirus, according to the listing, were 150 to 200 TCR beta chains. Earlier analysis yielded a pattern in which most TCR beta V segments were productive about 90% or about 30% of the time. Later work found most CMV-associated TCR beta chains apparently HLA-restricted.

The CDR3 totals 14 residues. Germline loops: CDR1 SGHAT, CDR2 FQNNGV. After removal of 6 bases from V and 0 bases from J, the junction contained 4 bases not matched to a gene. About this clone itself: Antigen unknown.

PCR employed 60 Vbeta and 13 Jbeta primers. Assay: immunoSEQ multiplex PCR; the TCRdb copy retains only in-frame clones and omits some. This sample carries 100,000 to 150,000 clones, around 80% of them seen once, and the ten largest clones take approximately 2%. The J gene is TRBJ2-7, the V gene TRBV11-2; 8 bases map to TRBD1. Sequenced input: PBMCs. The receptor comes from a female donor in good health and CMV-seropositive. CDR3 coding DNA: TGTGCCAGCAGGAGAGGACAGGGCTCCTACGAGCAGTACTTC. Protein sequence: CASRRGQGSYEQYF. Using reference TRBV11-2 and TRBJ2-7 for the parts outside the CDR3, the full variable domain is EAGVAQSPRYKIIEKRQSVAFWCNPISGHATLYWYQQILGQGPKLLIQFQNNGVVDDSQLPKDRFSAERLKGVDSTLKIQPAKLEDSAVYLCASRRGQGSYEQYFGPGTRLTVT.